The next 26 T cell receptor beta chains were all read from a single sample in a study of T-cell reconstitution after alpha-beta-depleted transplantation in children. Using unique molecular identifiers, the investigators prepared the TCRbeta library. TCRdb independently ran MiXCR on the PCR reads; one entry per CDR3 protein. The sample shows some 550,000 distinct CDR3 sequences, roughly 24% of them seen only once. The specimen comprised PBMCs, mostly from graft donor cells, sampled 360 days after TCRalphabeta/CD19-depleted stem cell transplant. Receptors originate from a boy less than two years old who had a stem cell transplant for acute myeloid leukemia, so the T cells may come from the graft donor.

The chain joins TRBV4-3 to TRBJ1-5, with D possibly being TRBD1 (6 bases). V gave up 0 bases and J gave up 5 bases, with 11 bases separating them. Germline values: CDR1 LGHNA, CDR2 YSLEER. This CDR3 is 15 amino acids long. The CDR3 sequence: CASSQEVQGHQPQHF. The CDR3 bases are TGCGCCAGCAGCCAAGAGGTCCAGGGGCATCAGCCCCAGCATTTT.

Only a few counts were recorded for this clonotype. The genes are TRBV20-1 and TRBJ2-7, with TRBD2 matching over 12 bases. The germline CDR1 and CDR2 sequences are DFQATT and SNEGSKA (reference sequence). V dropped 3 bases and J dropped 3; count of bases not matched to a gene: 9. The CDR3 is 16 amino acids. Here the CDR3 reads CSASPYGLAGSYEQYF. The CDR3 DNA follows: TGCAGTGCTAGTCCTTACGGACTAGCGGGGAGCTACGAGCAGTACTTC.

This clonotype has a handful of counts. V gene TRBV6-5 combines with J gene TRBJ2-7; 9 bases are shared with TRBD1. The germline gives CDR1 MNHEY, CDR2 SVGAGI. The CDR3 has 15 residues. After removal of 3 bases from V and 2 bases from J, the junction contained 5 bases not matched to a gene. CDR3 sequence: CASSYRQGGTYEQYF. CDR3 nucleotide sequence: TGTGCCAGCAGTTATCGACAGGGGGGTACCTACGAGCAGTACTTC.

Note on this clonotype: A single base separates this from a much larger clone, so it may be a read error. The chain is built from TRBV20-1 and TRBJ2-5; D is ambiguous. Per germline, CDR1 DFQATT and CDR2 SNEGSKA (reference sequence). V was shortened by 0 bases and J by 5 bases, with 7 bases between the two germline ends. This CDR3 spans 12 amino acids. DNA for the CDR3: TGCAGTGCTAGAGATTATGGGGAGACCCAGTACTTC. This encodes CSARDYGETQYF.

The chain carries TRBV6-1 and TRBJ2-2; tentative D call: TRBD2 (6 bases). V lost 6 bases, J lost 6 bases, and 14 bases lay in between. This CDR3 has 14 amino acids. Per germline, CDR1 MNHNS and CDR2 SASEGT. The CDR3 is CASSPVGGAGELFF. The CDR3 DNA reads as TGTGCCAGCAGCCCCGTCGGGGGAGCCGGGGAGCTGTTTTTT.

This clonotype has more than one count but fewer than ten. The chain combines TRBV24-1 with TRBJ2-1; D gene ambiguous. V dropped 9 bases and J dropped 0 bases, with 11 bases sitting between them. The germline V gene has CDR1 KGHDR and CDR2 SFDVKD. The CDR3 totals 14 residues. The CDR3 bases are TGTGCCACCGCGAAGGGATCCTCCTACAATGAGCAGTTCTTC. Translating gives CATAKGSSYNEQFF.

The rearrangement links TRBV20-1 to TRBJ2-5; D is perhaps TRBD2 (5 bases). This CDR3 has 14 residues. CDR1 is DFQATT, CDR2 SNEGSKA, per germline (reference sequence). V lost 3 bases and J lost 2, with 13 bases in between. The CDR3 spells CSASGSGLQETQYF. CDR3 bases: TGCAGTGCTAGTGGTTCGGGGTTACAAGAGACCCAGTACTTC.

The CDR3 DNA is TGTGCCAGCAGCCATACTTGGGGGTCCTACACTGAAGCTTTCTTT. Its translation is CASSHTWGSYTEAFF. This chain links TRBV5-6 with TRBJ1-1, with D perhaps TRBD1 (5 bases). The CDR3 extends over 15 amino acids. The germline V gene encodes CDR1 SGHDT and CDR2 YYEEEE. V lost 4 bases and J 3 bases, leaving 16 bases between the germline ends.

The V gene is TRBV7-9, the J gene TRBJ2-7; TRBD1 might be the D (5 bases). Trimming removed 3 bases from V and 6 bases from J, with 12 bases in between. The CDR3 consists of 13 residues. CDR1 is SEHNR, CDR2 FQNEAQ, per germline (reference sequence). CDR3: CASSFPGSVEQYV. CDR3 sequence (DNA): TGTGCCAGCAGCTTTCCAGGGTCGGTCGAGCAGTACGTC.

This clonotype was counted at least ten times. This chain links TRBV6-5 with TRBJ2-3, with D perhaps TRBD1 (6 bases). The V and J ends lost 3 bases and 2 bases respectively, with 9 bases between them. The CDR3 loop spans 14 amino acids. CDR1 is MNHEY, CDR2 SVGAGI, per germline. This CDR3 reads CASSYGQFTDTQYF. The CDR3 DNA reads as TGTGCCAGCAGTTATGGACAGTTCACAGATACGCAGTATTTT.

This clonotype showed up just a few times. The rearrangement joins TRBV20-1 to TRBJ1-1, with a possible D match to TRBD1 (5 bases). CDR3 length: 15 residues. Trimming stripped 2 bases from V and 0 bases from J, with 13 bases between. Germline V gene lookup returns CDR1 DFQATT and CDR2 SNEGSKA (reference sequence). In DNA form, the CDR3 reads TGCAGTGCTAGATCCACCGGGGCTATGAACACTGAAGCTTTCTTT. Translation gives CSARSTGAMNTEAFF.

V is TRBV21-1 and J is TRBJ2-7. TRBV21-1 constitutes a pseudogene. The CDR3 runs to 14 residues. The CDR3 nucleotides are TGTGCCAGCAGCATTAGCCCGAGCTCCTACGAGCAGTACGTC. Amino acid sequence: CASSISPSSYEQYV.

This clonotype was seen more than once but under ten times. The chain recombines TRBV7-7 with TRBJ2-2; perhaps D is TRBD1 or TRBD2 (5 bases each). Between the trimmed V and J ends, which lost 4 bases and 5 bases, there was a span of 14 bases. The CDR3 length is 15 residues. Per the germline V gene, CDR1 is SSHAT and CDR2 is FNYEAQ (reference sequence). DNA for the CDR3: TGTGCCAGCAGCTCGGGGACCCAGTCTACCGGGGAGCTGTTTTTT. It translates to CASSSGTQSTGELFF.

V usage is TRBV27 and J usage is TRBJ2-7, with 7 bases aligning to TRBD1. CDR1 is MNHEY, CDR2 SMNVEV, per germline (reference sequence). CDR3 length equals 12 residues. J was trimmed by 4 bases and V by 6 bases; bases with no gene match: 3. DNA for the CDR3: TGTGCCAGCAGGACACAGGGGTACGAGCAGTACTTC. Translated, it gives CASRTQGYEQYF.

The rearrangement links TRBV4-3 to TRBJ1-4; D gene ambiguous. CDR3 length equals 16 residues. Germline CDR1 and CDR2: LGHNA and YSLEER. Trimming removed 0 bases at V and 6 bases at J, with 14 bases between. This chain's CDR3 is CASSQDIGGSYEKLFF. The CDR3 DNA follows: TGCGCCAGCAGCCAAGATATCGGCGGGTCCTATGAAAAACTGTTTTTT.

The CDR3 region is CASSLRGSRTWNYNEQFF. The CDR3 DNA reads TGTGCCAGCAGTTTAAGAGGGTCGAGGACATGGAATTACAATGAGCAGTTCTTC. The chain recombines TRBV12-3 or TRBV12-4 with TRBJ2-1; D tentatively reads TRBD1 or TRBD2 (5 bases each). The germline V and J ends were trimmed by 2 bases and 4 bases, with 21 bases remaining between them. The CDR3 is 18 amino acids.

This clonotype was seen more than once but under ten times. The chain recombines TRBV12-5 with TRBJ2-7; D not resolved. The V end lost 6 bases, the J end lost 4 bases, and 7 bases lay between the germline ends. There are 11 residues in the CDR3. Germline V gene sequence: CDR1 LGHNT, CDR2 FRNRAP. CDR3 nucleotide sequence: TGTGCTAGTGGCCCTATATACGAGCAGTACTTC. Protein: CASGPIYEQYF.

This sequence joins TRBV6-5 and TRBJ1-1, with D perhaps matching TRBD1 (5 bases). The CDR3 is 15 amino acids. V dropped 3 bases and J dropped 1 base, with 12 bases sitting between them. The germline V gene has CDR1 MNHEY and CDR2 SVGAGI. The CDR3 coding sequence is TGTGCCAGCAGTTATTTGGGGCCCGGGAACACTGAAGCTTTCTTT. This sequence encodes CASSYLGPGNTEAFF.

In this sample, this clonotype turned up a few times. The chain has TRBV15 and TRBJ2-5; possible D gene TRBD1, 6 bases. The CDR3 is 14 amino acids. Germline values: CDR1 LNHNV, CDR2 YYDKDF (reference sequence). Trimming pared 8 bases from V and 2 bases from J, leaving 15 bases between. The chain's CDR3 is CATVRDKRQETQYF. For the CDR3, the DNA is TGTGCCACCGTCCGGGACAAGAGACAAGAGACCCAGTACTTC.

This clonotype was seen a handful of times. The V call is TRBV5-1, the J call TRBJ2-1; D could derive from TRBD1 or TRBD2 (5 bases each). Trimming took off 1 base at V and 4 bases at J, with 33 bases between the two ends. Germline CDR1 is SGHRS and CDR2 is YFSETQ. The CDR3 loop spans 22 amino acids. CDR3 loop: CASSLSVDRLTGANGWYNEQFF. CDR3 nucleotides: TGCGCCAGCAGCTTGAGCGTTGACCGACTAACAGGAGCCAACGGTTGGTACAATGAGCAGTTCTTC.

Many counts were recorded for this clonotype. The chain couples TRBV20-1 to TRBJ2-5, with no clear D. CDR1 is DFQATT and CDR2 is SNEGSKA in the germline V gene (reference sequence). This CDR3 is 13 amino acids long. Trimming removed 6 bases at V and 4 bases at J, with 15 bases between. As DNA, the CDR3 is TGCAGTGCCAACTCCCAGGCCGGAGAGACCCAGTACTTC. As protein: CSANSQAGETQYF.

This sequence joins TRBV28 and TRBJ2-3; 8 nucleotides match TRBD1. The CDR3 runs 15 residues. From germline, CDR1 is MDHEN and CDR2 SYDVKM. Trimming cost V 5 bases and J 6 bases; bases outside gene matches: 10. The CDR3 loop is CASSPYSQGVDTQYF. The CDR3 bases are TGTGCCAGCAGTCCTTACTCACAGGGGGTGGATACGCAGTATTTT.

This clonotype was counted at least ten times. The gene calls are TRBV7-9 and TRBJ1-2; possible D gene TRBD1, 5 bases. The CDR3 spans 13 residues. Germline CDR1 and CDR2: SEHNR and FQNEAQ (reference sequence). V lost 1 base and J lost 8, with 11 bases in between. Here the CDR3 DNA reads TGTGCCAGCAGCTTAGAATGGGGGGGAGGCTACACCTTC. As protein: CASSLEWGGGYTF.

A few counts support this clonotype. V usage is TRBV7-2 and J usage is TRBJ2-1, with 7 bases identical to TRBD1. This CDR3 comprises 14 residues. V shed 10 bases, J shed 8 bases, and the junction held 14 bases outside the gene matches. CDR1 is SGHTA, CDR2 FQGNSA, per germline. CDR3 DNA sequence: TGTGCCACCCAGCGGACAGGCATAAGGGATGAGCAGTTCTTC. Protein: CATQRTGIRDEQFF. Full variable domain (remainder filled in from reference TRBV7-2 and TRBJ2-1): GAGVSQSPSNKVTEKGKDVELRCDPISGHTALYWYRQSLGQGLEFLIYFQGNSAPDKSGLPSDRFSAERTGGSVSTLTIQRTQQEDSAVYLCATQRTGIRDEQFFGPGTRLTVL.

This clonotype was seen more than once but under ten times. V gene TRBV28 combines with J gene TRBJ2-5; 11 nucleotides align to TRBD1. Germline V CDR1 and CDR2: MDHEN, SYDVKM. Germline trimming cut 4 bases from V and 5 bases from J; bases unmatched to any gene: 6. This CDR3 is built from 15 residues. The chain's CDR3 is CASSYRDRGSETQYF. For the CDR3, the DNA is TGTGCCAGCAGTTACCGGGACAGGGGGTCGGAGACCCAGTACTTC. Complete variable domain (other parts from reference TRBV28 and TRBJ2-5): DVKVTQSSRYLVKRTGEKVFLECVQDMDHENMFWYRQDPGLGLRLIYFSYDVKMKEKGDIPEGYSVSREKKERFSLILESASTNQTSMYLCASSYRDRGSETQYFGPGTRLLVL.

The chain uses TRBV20-1 and TRBJ2-3, with 9 bases fitting TRBD2. Germline V gene sequence: CDR1 DFQATT, CDR2 SNEGSKA (reference sequence). The CDR3 contains 14 residues. The CDR3 is CSVRLADSTDTQYF. CDR3 nucleotides: TGCAGCGTCCGACTAGCGGACAGCACAGATACGCAGTATTTT.